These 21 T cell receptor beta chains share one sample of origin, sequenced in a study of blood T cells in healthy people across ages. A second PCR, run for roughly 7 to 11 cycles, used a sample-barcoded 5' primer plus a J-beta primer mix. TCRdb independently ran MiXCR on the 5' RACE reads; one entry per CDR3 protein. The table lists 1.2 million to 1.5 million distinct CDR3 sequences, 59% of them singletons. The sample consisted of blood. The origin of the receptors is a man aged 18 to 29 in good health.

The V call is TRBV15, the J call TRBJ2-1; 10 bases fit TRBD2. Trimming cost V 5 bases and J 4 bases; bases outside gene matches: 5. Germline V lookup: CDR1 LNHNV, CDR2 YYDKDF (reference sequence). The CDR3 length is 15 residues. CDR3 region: CATSGGLAAYNEQFF. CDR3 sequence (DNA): TGTGCCACCAGCGGCGGACTAGCGGCGTACAATGAGCAGTTCTTC.

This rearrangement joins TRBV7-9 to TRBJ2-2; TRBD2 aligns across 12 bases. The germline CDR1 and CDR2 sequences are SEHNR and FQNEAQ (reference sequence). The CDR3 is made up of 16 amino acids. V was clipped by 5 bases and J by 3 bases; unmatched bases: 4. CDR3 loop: CASSRTSGADTGELFF. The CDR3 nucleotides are TGTGCCAGCAGCCGGACTAGCGGGGCCGACACCGGGGAGCTGTTTTTT.

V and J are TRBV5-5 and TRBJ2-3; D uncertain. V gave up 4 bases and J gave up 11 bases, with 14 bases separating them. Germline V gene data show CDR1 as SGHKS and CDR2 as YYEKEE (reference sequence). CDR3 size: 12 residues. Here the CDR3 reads CASSPLGDWQYF. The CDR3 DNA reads TGTGCCAGCAGCCCGTTGGGTGATTGGCAGTATTTT.

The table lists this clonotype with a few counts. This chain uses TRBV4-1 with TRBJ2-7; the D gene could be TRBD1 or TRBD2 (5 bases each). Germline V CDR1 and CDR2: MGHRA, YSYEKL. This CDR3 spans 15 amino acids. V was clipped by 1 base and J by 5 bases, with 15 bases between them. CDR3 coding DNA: TGCGCCAGCAGCCAAGTCGGTGGGACCCTTGACGAGCAGTACTTC. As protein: CASSQVGGTLDEQYF.

The chain's CDR3 is CASGFRRGGYTF. The CDR3 DNA follows: TGTGCTAGTGGTTTTCGGAGGGGTGGCTACACCTTC. The genes are TRBV12-5 and TRBJ1-2, with D perhaps TRBD1 (5 bases). The CDR3 contains 12 residues. Germline V gene sequence: CDR1 LGHNT, CDR2 FRNRAP. V was shortened by 3 bases and J by 7 bases, with 9 bases between the two germline ends.

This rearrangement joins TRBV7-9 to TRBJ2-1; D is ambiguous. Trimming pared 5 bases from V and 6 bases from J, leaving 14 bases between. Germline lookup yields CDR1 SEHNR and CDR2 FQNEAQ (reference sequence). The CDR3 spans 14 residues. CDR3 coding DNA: TGTGCCAGCAGCGCCATATCGGACGTCAATGAGCAGTTCTTC. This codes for CASSAISDVNEQFF.

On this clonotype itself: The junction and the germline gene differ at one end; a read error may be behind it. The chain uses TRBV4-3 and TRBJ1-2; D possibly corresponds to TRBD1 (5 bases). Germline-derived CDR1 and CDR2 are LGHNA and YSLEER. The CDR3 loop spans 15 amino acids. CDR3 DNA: TGCGCCAGCAGCCAAGATCACCAGGGCTTACTCGGCTACACTTTC. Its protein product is CASSQDHQGLLGYTF.

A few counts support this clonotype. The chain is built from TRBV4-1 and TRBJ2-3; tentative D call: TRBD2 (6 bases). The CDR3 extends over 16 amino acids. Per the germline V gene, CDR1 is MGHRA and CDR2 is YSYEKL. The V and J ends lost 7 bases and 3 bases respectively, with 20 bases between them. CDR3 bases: TGCGCCAGCACCCCCTTGACCGGAGGGGTGACAGATACGCAGTATTTT. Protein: CASTPLTGGVTDTQYF.

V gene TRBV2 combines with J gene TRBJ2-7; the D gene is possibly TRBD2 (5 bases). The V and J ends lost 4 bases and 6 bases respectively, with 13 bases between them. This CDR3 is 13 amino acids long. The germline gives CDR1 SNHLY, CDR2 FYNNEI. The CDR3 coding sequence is TGTGCCAGCAGTGTCCTCTCGGGATCCGAGCAGTACTTC. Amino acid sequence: CASSVLSGSEQYF.

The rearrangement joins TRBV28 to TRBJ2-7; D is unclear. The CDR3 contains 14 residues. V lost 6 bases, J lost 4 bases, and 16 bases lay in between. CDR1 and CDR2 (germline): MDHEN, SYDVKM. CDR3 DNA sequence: TGTGCCAGCAGGCCATGGACCGACCGGTACGAGCAGTACTTC. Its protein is CASRPWTDRYEQYF.

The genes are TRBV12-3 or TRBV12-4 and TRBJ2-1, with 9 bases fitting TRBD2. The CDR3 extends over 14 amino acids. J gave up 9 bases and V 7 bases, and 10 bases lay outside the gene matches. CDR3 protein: CASNPGLASGEQFF. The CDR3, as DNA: TGTGCCAGCAACCCGGGACTAGCATCTGGTGAGCAGTTCTTC.

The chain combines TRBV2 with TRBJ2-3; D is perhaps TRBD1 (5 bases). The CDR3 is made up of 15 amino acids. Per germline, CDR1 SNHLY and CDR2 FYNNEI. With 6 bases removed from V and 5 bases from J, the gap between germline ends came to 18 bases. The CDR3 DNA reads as TGTGCCAGCAGGGTGGGGCCCGGCACTGGAGATACGCAGTATTTT. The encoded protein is CASRVGPGTGDTQYF.

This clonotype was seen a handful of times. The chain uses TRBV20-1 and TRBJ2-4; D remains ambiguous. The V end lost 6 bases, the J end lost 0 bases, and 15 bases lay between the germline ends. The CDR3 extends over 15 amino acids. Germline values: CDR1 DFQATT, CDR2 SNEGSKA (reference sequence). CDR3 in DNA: TGCAGTGCCCATGAGGCCCTACTAGCCAAAAACATTCAGTACTTC. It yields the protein CSAHEALLAKNIQYF.

DNA of the CDR3: TGCAGTACCCGACTAGCGGCCACCTACGAGCAGTACTTC. Translating gives CSTRLAATYEQYF. The chain recombines TRBV20-1 with TRBJ2-7; 9 positions agree with TRBD2. This CDR3 is 13 amino acids long. Germline V gene sequence: CDR1 DFQATT, CDR2 SNEGSKA (reference sequence). The V gene end was trimmed by 8 bases and the J gene end by 2 bases; junction bases not matched to a gene: 7.

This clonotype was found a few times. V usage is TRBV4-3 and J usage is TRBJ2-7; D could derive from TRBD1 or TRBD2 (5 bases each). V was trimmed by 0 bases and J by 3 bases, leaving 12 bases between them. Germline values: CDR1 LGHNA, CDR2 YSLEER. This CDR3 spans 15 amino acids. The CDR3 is CASSQEGTTNYEQYF. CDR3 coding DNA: TGCGCCAGCAGCCAAGAGGGGACGACAAACTACGAGCAGTACTTC.

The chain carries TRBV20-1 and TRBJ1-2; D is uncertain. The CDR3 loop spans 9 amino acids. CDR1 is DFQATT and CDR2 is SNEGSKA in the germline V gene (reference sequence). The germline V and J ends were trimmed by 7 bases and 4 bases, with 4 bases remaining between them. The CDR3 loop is CSVPYGYTF. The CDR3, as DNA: TGCAGTGTACCCTATGGCTACACCTTC.

CDR3 sequence: CASSYSTSGGISSYNEQFF. The CDR3 DNA follows: TGTGCCAGCAGTTACTCGACTAGCGGGGGTATTAGTTCCTACAATGAGCAGTTCTTC. The chain uses TRBV6-5 and TRBJ2-1; TRBD2 agrees at 12 bases. Germline V gene data show CDR1 as MNHEY and CDR2 as SVGAGI. CDR3 size: 19 residues. Losses at the gene ends were 0 bases for V and 1 base for J; bases not matched to a gene: 7.

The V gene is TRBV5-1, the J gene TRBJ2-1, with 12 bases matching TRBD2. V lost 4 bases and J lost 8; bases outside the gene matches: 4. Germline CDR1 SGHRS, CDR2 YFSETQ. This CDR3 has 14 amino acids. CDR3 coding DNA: TGCGCCAGCAGCACGGGACTAGCGGGCGATGAGCAGTTCTTC. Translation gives CASSTGLAGDEQFF.

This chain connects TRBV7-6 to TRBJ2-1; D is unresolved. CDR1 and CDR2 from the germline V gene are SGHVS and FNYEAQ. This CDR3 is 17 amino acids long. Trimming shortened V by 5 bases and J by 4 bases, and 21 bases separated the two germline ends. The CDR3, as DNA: TGTGCCAGCAGCCATACGTCTAAGCGAGCTCGATACAATGAGCAGTTCTTC. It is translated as CASSHTSKRARYNEQFF.

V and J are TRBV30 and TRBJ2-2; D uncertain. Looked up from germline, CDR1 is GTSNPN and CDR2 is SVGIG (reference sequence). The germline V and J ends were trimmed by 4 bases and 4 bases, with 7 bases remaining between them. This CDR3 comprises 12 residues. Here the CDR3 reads CAWTHSTGELFF. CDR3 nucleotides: TGTGCCTGGACCCACAGCACCGGGGAGCTGTTTTTT.

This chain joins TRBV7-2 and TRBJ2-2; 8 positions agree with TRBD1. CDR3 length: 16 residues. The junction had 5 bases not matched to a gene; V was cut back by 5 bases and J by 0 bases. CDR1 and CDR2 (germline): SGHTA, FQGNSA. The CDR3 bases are TGTGCCAGCAGCGCAGACAGGGGACCGAACACCGGGGAGCTGTTTTTT. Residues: CASSADRGPNTGELFF.